The next 21 T cell receptor beta chains were all read from a single sample in a study of radiation and T cells in renal cell carcinoma (dated by TCRdb to 2019 to 2021). Library prep was done by the immunoSEQ multiplex PCR assay. Here the immuneACCESS table is served through TCRdb, limited to in-frame sequences with V and J called. Missing clones are a known gap in these copies; in checked studies unresolved V genes cover under half, and the rest lacks a known reason. The sample data list around 76,000 clones, and roughly 82% of these were observed just once. Of the sample, 5.5% to 7.5% is held by the ten largest clones. The meaning of the sample's time point label: blood 2 weeks post-SBRT. This sample's treatment or condition label indicates: 15 Gy SBRT to primary tumor, nephrectomy 4 weeks later. This material consisted of blood, taken from a patient whose treatment included radiotherapy and nephrectomy. Receptors were obtained from a man aged 60 to 69 with renal cell carcinoma.

The chain carries TRBV4-1 and TRBJ1-4; tentative D call: TRBD1 (5 bases). The CDR3 loop spans 13 amino acids. The germline V gene has CDR1 MGHRA and CDR2 YSYEKL. Trimming removed 0 bases from V and 15 bases from J, with 14 bases in between. The CDR3 DNA reads TGCGCCAGCAGCCAAGATTTGGGACGTGAAGTGTTTTTT. Translation: CASSQDLGREVFF.

CDR3 nucleotides: TGTGCCAGCAGCCAGGAACAGGGAACGACGACAGATACGCAGTATTTT. Translation gives CASSQEQGTTTDTQYF. The chain recombines TRBV14 with TRBJ2-3; TRBD1 might be the D (6 bases). The germline V and J ends were trimmed by 3 bases and 3 bases, with 16 bases remaining between them. CDR1 and CDR2 (germline): SGHDN, FVKESK. The CDR3 is made up of 16 amino acids.

This sequence joins TRBV6-6 and TRBJ2-7; 7 positions agree with TRBD2. Trimming cost V 6 bases and J 6 bases; bases outside gene matches: 14. This CDR3 has 15 amino acids. Germline V gene lookup returns CDR1 MNHNY and CDR2 SVGAGI (reference sequence). CDR3 bases: TGTGCCAGCAGGTCTTTGGCTAGCGGAGGCGCCGAGCAGTACTTC. It translates to CASRSLASGGAEQYF.

The chain combines TRBV11-1 with TRBJ2-2; D gene ambiguous. Germline assignment: CDR1 SGHAT and CDR2 FQDESV (reference sequence). The CDR3 totals 14 residues. V dropped 6 bases and J dropped 4 bases, with 12 bases sitting between them. In DNA form, the CDR3 reads TGTGCCAGCAGGAGGAGTCCCGTCACCGGGGAGCTGTTTTTT. Its translation: CASRRSPVTGELFF.

CDR3 nucleotide sequence: TGTGCCAGCCGAGAGACTAGCGGGAGACAGTACTTC. Encoded protein: CASRETSGRQYF. The rearrangement links TRBV6-5 to TRBJ2-7; TRBD2 aligns across 12 bases. The germline CDR1 and CDR2 sequences are MNHEY and SVGAGI. V shed 8 bases, J shed 10 bases, and the junction held 6 bases outside the gene matches. The length of the CDR3 is 12 residues.

Written as DNA, the CDR3 is TGTGCCAGCAGCGTGACGCTCGGGACGGACTTTCAAGAGACCCAGTACTTC. Its protein product is CASSVTLGTDFQETQYF. The chain links TRBV9 to TRBJ2-5; possibly TRBD1 or TRBD2 for D (5 bases each). CDR3 length: 17 residues. V gave up 2 bases and J gave up 2 bases, with 19 bases separating them. Germline CDR1 and CDR2: SGDLS and YYNGEE.

This clone showed up many times. This rearrangement joins TRBV2 to TRBJ1-2; D is ambiguous. This CDR3 is built from 13 residues. Germline V gene lookup returns CDR1 SNHLY and CDR2 FYNNEI. Trimming took off 1 base at V and 4 bases at J, with 7 bases between the two ends. CDR3 protein: CASSEDVGYGYTF. CDR3 DNA sequence: TGTGCCAGCAGTGAAGACGTGGGCTATGGCTACACCTTC.

The gene calls are TRBV6-5 and TRBJ2-7; perhaps TRBD1 as D (5 bases). The germline CDR1 and CDR2 sequences are MNHEY and SVGAGI. Trimming shortened V by 5 bases and J by 3 bases, and 14 bases separated the two germline ends. CDR3 length: 14 amino acids. This CDR3 reads CASSKGHTHYEQYF. CDR3 bases: TGTGCCAGCAGTAAAGGACACACACACTACGAGCAGTACTTC.

The rearrangement links TRBV10-2 to TRBJ2-7; TRBD2 matches at 13 bases. Germline CDR1 is WSHSY and CDR2 is SAAADI. The CDR3 runs 18 residues. V lost 0 bases, J lost 1 base, and 6 bases stayed unmatched. CDR3 sequence reads: CASSESTSGRAWSYEQYF. The CDR3 nucleotides are TGCGCCAGCAGTGAGTCCACTAGCGGGAGGGCCTGGTCCTACGAGCAGTACTTC.

The rearrangement joins TRBV14 to TRBJ2-2, with D uncertain. The CDR3 is made up of 14 amino acids. Germline V lookup: CDR1 SGHDN, CDR2 FVKESK. The V gene lost 0 bases and the J gene lost 3 bases, with 5 bases spanning the gap. DNA for the CDR3: TGTGCCAGCAGCCAAGATACGGACACCGGGGAGCTGTTTTTT. Its protein product is CASSQDTDTGELFF.

V is TRBV5-6 and J is TRBJ2-5, with TRBD2 identical over 12 bases. With V trimmed by 5 bases and J by 2 bases, 7 bases remained unmatched. The germline V gene encodes CDR1 SGHDT and CDR2 YYEEEE. The CDR3 covers 16 residues. The CDR3 coding sequence is TGTGCCAGCAGGGCCGGGACTAGCGGGTCGCAAGAGACCCAGTACTTC. Amino acids: CASRAGTSGSQETQYF.

V usage is TRBV7-2 and J usage is TRBJ2-3; TRBD2 matches at 9 bases. V lost 0 bases to trimming and J lost 7 bases; unmatched junction nucleotides: 5. This CDR3 spans 15 amino acids. Germline V gene sequence: CDR1 SGHTA, CDR2 FQGNSA. The CDR3 here is CASSLAEGLANTQYF. In nucleotides, the CDR3 is TGTGCCAGCAGCTTAGCGGAGGGACTAGCAAATACGCAGTATTTT.

The chain links TRBV19 to TRBJ2-7; D may be TRBD2 (5 bases). There are 14 residues in the CDR3. With 5 bases removed from V and 4 bases from J, the gap between germline ends came to 15 bases. Germline CDR1 reads LNHDA; CDR2 reads SQIVND (reference sequence). Here the CDR3 reads CASSPWTSVYEQYF. The CDR3 DNA sequence: TGTGCCAGTAGTCCCTGGACTTCGGTTTACGAGCAGTACTTC.

This chain joins TRBV19 and TRBJ1-5; TRBD1 is a possible D gene (5 bases). V gave up 3 bases and J gave up 7 bases, with 13 bases separating them. There are 14 residues in the CDR3. The germline V gene encodes CDR1 LNHDA and CDR2 SQIVND (reference sequence). CDR3 DNA sequence: TGTGCCAGTAGTATCGATGAGGGGCAGCAGCCCCAGCATTTT. As protein: CASSIDEGQQPQHF.

The gene calls are TRBV29-1 and TRBJ2-7; the D is unclear. V lost 7 bases and J 0 bases, leaving 10 bases between the germline ends. This CDR3 contains 12 residues. The germline gives CDR1 SQVTM, CDR2 ANQGSEA. The CDR3 DNA follows: TGCAGCGCGATCACAGACTCCTACGAGCAGTACTTC. This gives the protein CSAITDSYEQYF.

The V gene is TRBV7-9, the J gene TRBJ2-7, with D unresolved. CDR1 and CDR2 from the germline V gene are SEHNR and FQNEAQ (reference sequence). With 6 bases removed from V and 3 bases from J, the gap between germline ends came to 15 bases. CDR3 length equals 14 residues. Here the CDR3 DNA reads TGTGCCAGCAGTAGATCGACTTCAATCTACGAGCAGTACTTC. Its protein is CASSRSTSIYEQYF. Complete variable domain (other parts from reference TRBV7-9 and TRBJ2-7): DTGVSQNPRHKITKRGQNVTFRCDPISEHNRLYWYRQTLGQGPEFLTYFQNEAQLEKSRLLSDRFSAERPKGSFSTLEIQRTEQGDSAMYLCASSRSTSIYEQYFGPGTRLTVT.

The chain joins TRBV11-2 to TRBJ2-7, with TRBD2 matching over 9 bases. The CDR3 has 14 residues. V gave up 0 bases and J gave up 3 bases; unmatched junction bases: 0. Per the germline V gene, CDR1 is SGHAT and CDR2 is FQNNGV. CDR3 amino acids: CASSLEAGGYEQYF. The CDR3 DNA follows: TGTGCCAGCAGCTTAGAAGCGGGAGGCTACGAGCAGTACTTC.

This chain joins TRBV4-1 and TRBJ1-2; TRBD1 matches 7 bases. The CDR3 loop spans 19 amino acids. V trimming: 3 bases; J trimming: 0 bases; junction bases outside the gene matches: 16. Per germline, CDR1 MGHRA and CDR2 YSYEKL. Written as DNA, the CDR3 is TGCGCCAGCAGCCAGGTCTACAGGGGTGAACACGCTGCTAACTATGGCTACACCTTC. Translating gives CASSQVYRGEHAANYGYTF.

V gene TRBV27 combines with J gene TRBJ1-4; D may be TRBD1 (5 bases). Germline lookup yields CDR1 MNHEY and CDR2 SMNVEV (reference sequence). The V and J ends lost 2 bases and 0 bases respectively, with 13 bases between them. The CDR3 contains 17 residues. The CDR3 spells CASSLTGLRATNEKLFF. The CDR3 nucleotides are TGTGCCAGCAGTTTAACAGGACTACGTGCAACTAATGAAAAACTGTTTTTT.

J is TRBJ1-5 and V is TRBV4-1, with 9 bases matching TRBD1. The CDR3 sequence is 14 residues long. Trimming cost V 3 bases and J 6 bases; bases outside gene matches: 3. Germline assignment: CDR1 MGHRA and CDR2 YSYEKL. The CDR3 nucleotides read TGCGCCAGCAGCCACGACAGGGGGGCTCAGCCCCAGCATTTT. Protein: CASSHDRGAQPQHF.

The V and J genes are TRBV5-5 and TRBJ2-7; D possibly corresponds to TRBD1 (6 bases). This CDR3 is 16 amino acids long. V was cut by 0 bases and J by 0 bases, with 13 bases left in between. CDR1 is SGHKS and CDR2 is YYEKEE in the germline V gene (reference sequence). CDR3 in amino acids: CASSLEDSPFSYEQYF. The CDR3, as DNA: TGTGCCAGCAGCTTGGAGGACAGCCCCTTCTCCTACGAGCAGTACTTC.